This T cell receptor beta chain was profiled in a study of cytomegalovirus exposure and HLA in healthy donors. The primer mix had 60 Vbeta and 13 Jbeta primers. The authors' processing: Unique TCR beta chains numbered 80 million to 95 million in a later analysis, with roughly 11 million shared. Profiled with immunoSEQ multiplex PCR; TCRdb holds only in-frame clones, not every one. V, J and clone size reflect that table, while D and trimming were determined from the DNA. The table includes approximately 100,000 clones, roughly 71% detected once. The CDR3 is 15 amino acids. V lost 5 bases, J lost 2 bases, and 9 bases stayed unmatched. The germline V gene encodes CDR1 MNHNS and CDR2 SASEGT. A few counts support this clone. The antigen remains undetermined. Broader study findings: A list of about 160 TCR beta chains associated with cytomegalovirus was given.

The material sequenced was PBMCs. The receptor was derived from a man in his fifties or sixties in good health and CMV-seronegative. The chain joins TRBV6-1 to TRBJ2-7, with TRBD1 matching over 7 bases. The CDR3 region is CASSRSGTATYEQYF. CDR3 coding DNA: TGTGCCAGCAGTCGATCCGGGACAGCGACCTACGAGCAGTACTTC.